One sample yielded the 27 T cell receptor beta chains listed below, sequenced in a study of T cell repertoires in cytomegalovirus infection. TCRdb passed the reads through MiXCR, listing each CDR3 protein once. The table lists hundreds of thousands of distinct CDR3 sequences, more than 20% of them singletons. Source material: CD8+ T cells from PBMCs. The receptor set was obtained from a human donor in good health (CMV status not recorded). Some clones in this sample may be carry-over from other donors' samples.

The genes are TRBV19 and TRBJ1-5; no firm D call. Germline CDR1 is LNHDA and CDR2 is SQIVND (reference sequence). V was pared by 4 bases and J by 7 bases, with 14 bases between. The CDR3 has 14 amino acids. CDR3 region: CASSSSWADQPQHF. CDR3 nucleotide sequence: TGTGCCAGTAGTAGCTCCTGGGCCGACCAGCCCCAGCATTTT.

This clonotype was seen at least ten times. The chain joins TRBV28 to TRBJ1-1, with D unresolved. Germline CDR1 reads MDHEN; CDR2 reads SYDVKM. The CDR3 has 16 residues. Trimming pared 7 bases from V and 1 base from J, leaving 19 bases between. CDR3 in amino acids: CASTISHFPSNTEAFF. The DNA for the CDR3 is TGTGCCAGCACCATTAGCCACTTCCCCTCGAACACTGAAGCTTTCTTT. The full variable domain, rest sourced from reference TRBV28 and TRBJ1-1, is DVKVTQSSRYLVKRTGEKVFLECVQDMDHENMFWYRQDPGLGLRLIYFSYDVKMKEKGDIPEGYSVSREKKERFSLILESASTNQTSMYLCASTISHFPSNTEAFFGQGTRLTVV.

The rearrangement joins TRBV28 to TRBJ2-3; 7 positions agree with TRBD2. After removal of 4 bases from V and 0 bases from J, the junction contained 13 bases not matched to a gene. CDR3 length equals 18 residues. Germline values: CDR1 MDHEN, CDR2 SYDVKM. The CDR3 here is CASSSRTSGGVSTDTQYF. The CDR3 DNA reads TGTGCCAGCAGTTCAAGGACTAGTGGGGGGGTTAGCACAGATACGCAGTATTTT.

V usage is TRBV28 and J usage is TRBJ2-1; D perhaps matches TRBD2 (5 bases). The germline gives CDR1 MDHEN, CDR2 SYDVKM. V lost 6 bases to trimming and J lost 4 bases, with 13 bases between them. The CDR3 extends over 14 amino acids. CDR3 bases: TGTGCCAGCAGCGGCGTCGGGATATACAATGAGCAGTTCTTC. Protein sequence: CASSGVGIYNEQFF.

This chain links TRBV20-1 with TRBJ2-7; TRBD1 aligns across 7 bases. J was trimmed by 0 bases and V by 8 bases; bases with no gene match: 7. The germline gives CDR1 DFQATT, CDR2 SNEGSKA (reference sequence). The CDR3 sequence is 13 residues long. The CDR3 nucleotides read TGCAGTCCCTTGGACAGGTCCTCCTACGAGCAGTACTTC. Translating gives CSPLDRSSYEQYF.

This clonotype came up a few times. J is TRBJ2-6 and V is TRBV7-2, with a possible D match to TRBD1 (8 bases). The CDR3 is 18 residues long. Germline CDR1 and CDR2: SGHTA and FQGNSA. V dropped 7 bases and J dropped 0 bases, with 19 bases sitting between them. The CDR3 DNA reads as TGTGCCAGCATCCAGGGGGCGGGGGCCATCTCTGGGGCCAACGTCCTGACTTTC. It translates to CASIQGAGAISGANVLTF.

This clonotype has more than one count but fewer than ten. J is TRBJ1-2 and V is TRBV7-9, with D possibly matching TRBD1 (6 bases). Germline assignment: CDR1 SEHNR and CDR2 FQNEAQ (reference sequence). V gave up 0 bases and J gave up 3 bases, with 14 bases separating them. There are 16 residues in the CDR3. The CDR3 sequence is CASSLAGGPPDYGYTF. The DNA for the CDR3 is TGTGCCAGCAGCTTAGCTGGGGGGCCGCCGGACTATGGCTACACCTTC.

This clonotype turned up a few times. The chain uses TRBV20-1 and TRBJ1-5; 7 bases align to TRBD1. Germline values: CDR1 DFQATT, CDR2 SNEGSKA (reference sequence). The V segment lost 5 bases and the J segment 0 bases; nucleotides outside the gene matches: 4. This CDR3 spans 14 amino acids. This CDR3 is CSAEDRNSNQPQHF. CDR3 sequence (DNA): TGCAGTGCTGAGGACAGGAATAGCAATCAGCCCCAGCATTTT.

The J gene is TRBJ2-7, the V gene TRBV28; 10 bases match TRBD1. Germline V lookup: CDR1 MDHEN, CDR2 SYDVKM. There are 14 residues in the CDR3. The CDR3 sequence is CVSTLRQGAGEQYV. In nucleotides, the CDR3 is TGTGTCAGCACCCTTAGACAGGGGGCCGGTGAGCAGTACGTC.

There are many counts of this clonotype. The V and J genes are TRBV7-6 and TRBJ1-1, with 9 bases matching TRBD1. Germline trimming cut 1 base from V and 5 bases from J; bases unmatched to any gene: 2. Germline V CDR1 and CDR2: SGHVS, FNYEAQ. This CDR3 is 14 amino acids long. The CDR3 loop is CASSLGQGDTEAFF. The CDR3 DNA sequence: TGTGCCAGCAGCTTAGGACAGGGGGATACTGAAGCTTTCTTT.

This clonotype came up many times. The chain joins TRBV29-1 to TRBJ2-1; 10 bases agree with TRBD1. Trimming at V came to 0 bases and at J to 6 bases, leaving 14 bases not matched to a gene. CDR1 and CDR2 (germline): SQVTM, ANQGSEA. This CDR3 comprises 18 residues. This CDR3 is CSVEDRGTGDDPTNEQFF. The CDR3, as DNA: TGCAGCGTTGAAGATCGCGGGACAGGGGATGATCCTACCAATGAGCAGTTCTTC.

A word on this clonotype: This may come from a read error, since a much larger clone is one base off. This chain's CDR3 is CASSFRDRDNQPQHF. Written as DNA, the CDR3 is TGTGCCAGCAGTTTCCGGGACAGGGACAATCAGCCCCAGCATTTT. V is TRBV28 and J is TRBJ1-5; 9 bases align to TRBD1. The germline V gene has CDR1 MDHEN and CDR2 SYDVKM. V shed 3 bases, J shed 3 bases, and the junction held 3 bases outside the gene matches. The CDR3 extends over 15 amino acids.

This chain links TRBV29-1 with TRBJ2-6, with TRBD1 matching over 7 bases. Trimming cost V 8 bases and J 0 bases; bases outside gene matches: 13. This CDR3 region has 17 residues. Looked up from germline, CDR1 is SQVTM and CDR2 is ANQGSEA. CDR3 region: CSPASGQNLSGANVLTF. As DNA, the CDR3 is TGCAGCCCCGCTTCGGGACAGAACCTCTCTGGGGCCAACGTCCTGACTTTC.

This rearrangement joins TRBV29-1 to TRBJ1-2, with 9 bases fitting TRBD1. After removal of 4 bases from V and 5 bases from J, the junction contained 11 bases not matched to a gene. The CDR3 is 15 residues long. Germline CDR1 is SQVTM and CDR2 is ANQGSEA. The CDR3 loop reads CSVVTWTGALYGYTF. DNA of the CDR3: TGCAGCGTTGTGACTTGGACAGGGGCGCTGTATGGCTACACCTTC.

This chain joins TRBV12-3 or TRBV12-4 and TRBJ2-5; D unresolved. V shed 6 bases and J shed 5 bases, with 10 bases lying between them. This CDR3 comprises 12 residues. CDR3 nucleotide sequence: TGTGCCAGCAGCACTACTAAGGAGACCCAGTACTTC. Protein sequence: CASSTTKETQYF.

This clonotype has more than one count but fewer than ten. This chain's CDR3 is CASSDRQWDEQYF. For the CDR3, the DNA is TGTGCCAGCAGTGACCGCCAATGGGATGAGCAGTACTTC. The chain couples TRBV6-1 to TRBJ2-7; D is unresolved. The V gene's germline CDR1 is MNHNS and CDR2 SASEGT. This CDR3 region has 13 residues. V lost 3 bases to trimming and J lost 7 bases, with 13 bases between them.

This clonotype was detected many times. The rearrangement joins TRBV7-9 to TRBJ2-7; 10 positions match TRBD1. The CDR3 spans 17 residues. Germline lookup yields CDR1 SEHNR and CDR2 FQNEAQ (reference sequence). The ends lost 4 bases at V and 3 bases at J; junction bases unmatched: 12. The CDR3 region has the DNA TGTGCCAGCAGCTCCCCAGGGAGCGACAGGGGGCACTACGAGCAGTACTTC. The encoded protein is CASSSPGSDRGHYEQYF.

This chain uses TRBV29-1 with TRBJ1-2, with 9 bases lining up with TRBD1. Germline V gives CDR1 SQVTM, CDR2 ANQGSEA. The CDR3 runs 13 residues. The J segment lost 5 bases and the V segment lost 5 bases, leaving 6 bases of the junction unmatched. The CDR3 is CSVPNDRGYGYTF. CDR3 in DNA: TGCAGCGTTCCAAATGACAGGGGGTATGGCTACACCTTC.

Ten or more counts support this clonotype. The V call is TRBV7-8, the J call TRBJ2-5; D call uncertain. CDR3 length: 16 residues. CDR1 and CDR2 from the germline V gene are SGHVS and FQNEAQ. V gave up 2 bases and J gave up 3 bases, with 16 bases separating them. CDR3 residues: CASSLMPPTGKETQYF. CDR3 in DNA: TGTGCCAGCAGCTTAATGCCTCCCACGGGCAAAGAGACCCAGTACTTC.

The CDR3 is CASRDLGTGNTGELFF. For the CDR3, the DNA is TGTGCCAGCAGAGACCTCGGGACAGGGAACACCGGGGAGCTGTTTTTT. The rearrangement uses TRBV6-5 and TRBJ2-2; 8 nucleotides line up with TRBD1. CDR3 length: 16 residues. Germline V gene data show CDR1 as MNHEY and CDR2 as SVGAGI. Trimming removed 6 bases from V and 1 base from J; junction bases left unmatched: 7.

The genes are TRBV18 and TRBJ1-5; D not certain. This CDR3 region has 17 residues. The V end was cut by 2 bases, the J end by 0 bases, with 14 bases between. Germline-derived CDR1 and CDR2 are KGHSH and LQKENI. Here the CDR3 reads CASSPTIPGDSNQPQHF. The CDR3 bases are TGTGCCAGCTCACCAACAATACCCGGGGATAGCAATCAGCCCCAGCATTTT.

In this sample, this clonotype turned up a few times. V usage is TRBV29-1 and J usage is TRBJ1-1; 7 bases align to TRBD1. The V segment lost 1 base and the J segment 4 bases; nucleotides outside the gene matches: 9. CDR3 size: 15 residues. CDR1 and CDR2 (germline): SQVTM, ANQGSEA. DNA of the CDR3: TGCAGCGTTGAAGTAGCGACAGGGAGGGGCACTGAAGCTTTCTTT. Amino acids: CSVEVATGRGTEAFF.

The V and J genes are TRBV20-1 and TRBJ1-1; 10 bases are shared with TRBD1. This CDR3 has 12 amino acids. J lost 8 bases, V lost 4 bases, and 4 bases had no gene match. Germline-derived CDR1 and CDR2 are DFQATT and SNEGSKA (reference sequence). The CDR3, as DNA: TGCAGTGCTATCGACAGGGGGCTGGAAGCTTTCTTT. This translates into CSAIDRGLEAFF.

This clonotype has more than one count but fewer than ten. The J gene is TRBJ2-3, the V gene TRBV14; the D gene is possibly TRBD2 (5 bases). The CDR3 covers 16 residues. V was shortened by 1 base and J by 1 base, with 12 bases between the two germline ends. Germline V gene data show CDR1 as SGHDN and CDR2 as FVKESK. CDR3 in DNA: TGTGCCAGCAGCCAAGGGAGGTCAAGGGGCACAGATACGCAGTATTTT. This sequence encodes CASSQGRSRGTDTQYF.

The chain couples TRBV6-5 to TRBJ2-7; D may be TRBD2 (6 bases). The CDR3 spans 13 residues. V shed 3 bases and J shed 6 bases, with 12 bases lying between them. Germline CDR1 reads MNHEY; CDR2 reads SVGAGI. CDR3 sequence: CASSYRRAGEQYV. Here the CDR3 DNA reads TGTGCCAGCAGTTATAGGAGGGCGGGCGAGCAGTACGTC.

This clonotype was found many times. The chain combines TRBV7-9 with TRBJ1-1; D unclear. Looked up from germline, CDR1 is SEHNR and CDR2 is FQNEAQ (reference sequence). The CDR3 loop spans 15 amino acids. V lost 4 bases to trimming and J lost 0 bases, with 12 bases between them. The CDR3 reads CASSSMTGMNTEAFF. The DNA of the CDR3 is TGTGCCAGCAGCTCTATGACTGGGATGAACACTGAAGCTTTCTTT.

This clonotype was observed a handful of times. CDR3 DNA sequence: TGCGCCAGCAGCCATTACGGGACTAGCGGGGGCAATGAGCAGTTCTTC. Encoded protein: CASSHYGTSGGNEQFF. The chain employs TRBV4-1 and TRBJ2-1; TRBD2 matches 14 bases. V shed 3 bases and J 6 bases; nucleotides not matched to a gene: 4. The CDR3 is made up of 16 amino acids. Germline V lookup: CDR1 MGHRA, CDR2 YSYEKL.